These T cell receptor beta chains were read from a single sample in a study of Tregs in tolerant kidney transplant recipients. Clones were sequenced by immunoSEQ multiplex PCR, and TCRdb holds only the in-frame ones, with some missing. Among approximately 99,000 clones, about 90% were seen once, and the ten largest hold more than 0.3%. The source was CD4+ T cells from blood, collected before the transplant. Receptor source: a human donor who received a combined kidney and bone marrow transplant. Both conserved end residues are part of each CDR3. Each record gives: J gene, D gene, V gene, clone size, CDR3 protein, CDR3 DNA. The D gene is left open where the match is weak. Only some rows state a clone size, as once, few, many or a class for expanded clones.

TRBJ2-1 | TRBD2 | TRBV7-8 | - | CASSLVGSGGYNEQFF | TGTGCCAGCAGCTTAGTGGGTAGCGGGGGGTACAATGAGCAGTTCTTC
TRBJ2-6 | - | TRBV4-1 | - | CASSQVQGHLAGANVLTF | TGCGCCAGCAGCCAAGTTCAGGGGCATCTGGCTGGGGCCAACGTCCTGACTTTC
TRBJ1-4 | - | TRBV5-1 | - | CASSPGTPEKLFF | TGCGCCAGCAGCCCCGGGACACCCGAAAAACTGTTTTTT
TRBJ2-2 | TRBD1 | TRBV7-2 | few | CASSRDRGSTGELFF | TGTGCCAGCAGCCGGGACAGGGGGAGCACCGGGGAGCTGTTTTTT
TRBJ2-3 | - | TRBV28 | - | CASAVSTDTQYF | TGTGCCAGCGCAGTTAGCACAGATACGCAGTATTTT
TRBJ1-5 | - | TRBV7-9 | - | CASSLQGEQPQHF | TGTGCCAGCAGCCTACAGGGAGAGCAGCCCCAGCATTTT
TRBJ2-5 | - | TRBV4-1 | - | CASSQADRNWETQYF | TGCGCCAGCAGCCAAGCCGACAGAAATTGGGAGACCCAGTACTTC
TRBJ1-1 | - | TRBV5-8 | - | CASSFKGHHTEAFF | TGTGCCAGCAGCTTCAAAGGACACCACACTGAAGCTTTCTTT
TRBJ1-2 | - | TRBV6-5 | once | CASSYYSGDGYTF | TGTGCCAGCAGTTACTATTCCGGGGATGGCTACACCTTC
TRBJ1-2 | - | TRBV19 | - | CASSDLQVNYGYTF | TGTGCCAGTAGTGACTTACAGGTTAACTATGGCTACACCTTC
TRBJ2-6 | - | TRBV5-1 | - | CASSPTRSGANVLTF | TGCGCCAGCAGCCCGACACGCTCTGGGGCCAACGTCCTGACTTTC
TRBJ2-3 | TRBD1 | TRBV5-5 | - | CASSLGTGGPTDTQYF | TGTGCCAGCAGCTTGGGGACAGGGGGTCCGACAGATACGCAGTATTTT
TRBJ2-7 | TRBD1 | TRBV5-4 | - | CASSWDRGLEQYF | TGTGCCAGCAGCTGGGACAGGGGGCTTGAGCAGTACTTC
TRBJ1-2 | TRBD1 | TRBV4-1 | - | CASSQVISGQGDGYTF | TGCGCCAGCAGCCAAGTGATTAGCGGACAGGGAGATGGCTACACCTTC
TRBJ1-4 | - | TRBV4-1 | - | CASGWAGATNEKLFF | TGCGCCAGCGGCTGGGCGGGTGCAACTAATGAAAAACTGTTTTTT
TRBJ2-3 | TRBD2 | TRBV6-4 | - | CASSDSRGSGGGDTQYF | TGTGCCAGCAGTGACTCGAGGGGTAGCGGGGGCGGGGATACGCAGTATTTT
TRBJ1-2 | TRBD1 | TRBV2 | few | CASSSGGNYGYTF | TGTGCCAGCAGTTCAGGGGGTAACTATGGCTACACCTTC
TRBJ2-3 | TRBD2 | TRBV28 | - | CASRPSSGSRGDTQYF | TGTGCCAGCAGACCCTCTAGCGGAAGCCGGGGAGATACGCAGTATTTT
TRBJ2-7 | TRBD2 | TRBV19 | once | CASAVAGLGEQYF | TGTGCCAGTGCCGTAGCGGGATTGGGTGAGCAGTACTTC
TRBJ2-2 | TRBD1 | TRBV27 | - | CASSPTGGSAGELFF | TGTGCCAGCAGTCCTACAGGGGGATCGGCCGGGGAGCTGTTTTTT
TRBJ1-2 | - | TRBV7-2 | - | CASSSEAMKAYTF | TGTGCCAGCAGCTCCGAAGCGATGAAGGCCTACACCTTC
TRBJ1-3 | TRBD1 | TRBV6-5 | - | CASSTGAGGNTIYF | TGTGCCAGCAGCACAGGGGCAGGAGGAAACACCATATATTTT